These 14 T cell receptor beta chains were all obtained from the same sample, sequenced in a study of robustness of blood B and T cell sequencing. The template for TCR beta quantification was mRNA, not genomic DNA. A 5' template-switch oligo added a universal priming site during cDNA synthesis. Every cDNA molecule received a random 12-nucleotide UMI from the template-switch oligo. TCRdb reprocessed the PCR reads via MiXCR and lists one record per CDR3 protein. The table shows 3,600 or so distinct CDR3 sequences, with 56% occurring only once. The sample taken for sequencing was peripheral blood. The receptors here all came from a human donor in good health.

The chain has TRBV2 and TRBJ2-3; 10 positions agree with TRBD1. CDR3 length: 14 amino acids. V was clipped by 6 bases and J by 1 base; unmatched bases: 1. Germline V gene lookup returns CDR1 SNHLY and CDR2 FYNNEI. CDR3 nucleotides: TGTGCCAGCAGAGGGACAGGGGGCACAGATACGCAGTATTTT. It codes for CASRGTGGTDTQYF.

This clonotype was seen just once. V gene TRBV29-1 combines with J gene TRBJ1-1; D is undetermined. V lost 4 bases and J 6 bases, leaving 15 bases between the germline ends. Per the germline V gene, CDR1 is SQVTM and CDR2 is ANQGSEA. The CDR3 runs to 13 residues. CDR3: CSVVGSPLPEAFF. The CDR3 DNA reads TGCAGCGTTGTTGGCAGCCCCCTGCCTGAAGCTTTCTTT. The full variable domain, its missing parts supplied by reference TRBV29-1 and TRBJ1-1, is SAVISQKPSRDICQRGTSLTIQCQVDSQVTMMFWYRQQPGQSLTLIATANQGSEATYESGFVIDKFPISRPNLTFSTLTVSNMSPEDSSIYLCSVVGSPLPEAFFGQGTRLTVV.

V and J are TRBV24-1 and TRBJ2-2, with 8 bases matching TRBD2. V dropped 5 bases and J dropped 1; count of bases not matched to a gene: 5. CDR1 and CDR2 from the germline V gene are KGHDR and SFDVKD. This CDR3 is 16 amino acids long. This CDR3 is CATSGGSGKNTGELFF. The CDR3 DNA is TGTGCCACCAGTGGTGGTAGCGGGAAGAACACCGGGGAGCTGTTTTTT.

V gene TRBV29-1 combines with J gene TRBJ1-2; tentative D call: TRBD1 (5 bases). There are 16 residues in the CDR3. The germline gives CDR1 SQVTM, CDR2 ANQGSEA. V gave up 3 bases and J gave up 4 bases, with 21 bases separating them. CDR3 in amino acids: CSVDEGKTGTLYGYTF. The CDR3 DNA is TGCAGCGTTGACGAGGGGAAAACCGGGACCCTCTATGGCTACACCTTC. Using reference TRBV29-1 and TRBJ1-2 for the parts outside the CDR3, the full variable domain is SAVISQKPSRDICQRGTSLTIQCQVDSQVTMMFWYRQQPGQSLTLIATANQGSEATYESGFVIDKFPISRPNLTFSTLTVSNMSPEDSSIYLCSVDEGKTGTLYGYTFGSGTRLTVV.

The chain is built from TRBV10-3 and TRBJ1-6, with D tentatively TRBD1 (5 bases). This CDR3 region has 14 residues. Germline V gives CDR1 ENHRY, CDR2 SYGVKD. Trimming took 11 bases from V and 9 from J, leaving 20 bases between them. CDR3 loop: CAFIIGSGASPLHF. In DNA, the CDR3 is TGTGCCTTCATCATCGGATCTGGGGCTTCACCCCTCCACTTT.

Only one count was recorded for this clonotype. The chain is built from TRBV20-1 and TRBJ2-3, with a possible D match to TRBD1 (6 bases). The CDR3 is 14 residues long. Trimming took 3 bases from V and 1 from J, leaving 11 bases between them. From germline, CDR1 is DFQATT and CDR2 SNEGSKA (reference sequence). Here the CDR3 DNA reads TGCAGTGCTAGGCCAGGGGTTGGCACAGATACGCAGTATTTT. Its translation: CSARPGVGTDTQYF.

This sequence joins TRBV6-2 or TRBV6-3 and TRBJ2-4; D uncertain. The CDR3 runs 19 residues. The V gene lost 0 bases and the J gene lost 0 bases, with 18 bases spanning the gap. Per germline, CDR1 MNHEY and CDR2 SVGEGT. CDR3 nucleotide sequence: TGTGCCAGCAGTTACTCGAATCTCACAGACCTACTAGCCAAAAACATTCAGTACTTC. Translating it yields CASSYSNLTDLLAKNIQYF.

The V gene is TRBV4-1, the J gene TRBJ1-1; the match to TRBD1 covers 7 bases. Germline trimming cut 5 bases from V and 7 bases from J; bases unmatched to any gene: 7. This CDR3 region has 13 residues. Germline CDR1 MGHRA, CDR2 YSYEKL. Here the CDR3 reads CASSNLRTGEAFF. The CDR3 nucleotides read TGCGCCAGCAGCAACCTGAGGACAGGTGAAGCTTTCTTT.

The J gene is TRBJ1-1, the V gene TRBV27; 7 bases align to TRBD1. Germline trimming cut 7 bases from V and 1 base from J; bases unmatched to any gene: 6. CDR3 length: 14 amino acids. Germline assignment: CDR1 MNHEY and CDR2 SMNVEV (reference sequence). This chain's CDR3 is CASNRQGPNTEAFF. The DNA for the CDR3 is TGTGCCAGCAACCGACAGGGCCCGAACACTGAAGCTTTCTTT.

The J gene is TRBJ2-6, the V gene TRBV10-3; D possibly matches TRBD1 or TRBD2 (5 bases each). Germline-derived CDR1 and CDR2 are ENHRY and SYGVKD. V gave up 10 bases and J gave up 4 bases, with 29 bases separating them. The CDR3 is 19 residues long. The CDR3 coding sequence is TGTGCCACCGGGGCAGGATTTATCGGCAGGGTCCCCGGGGCCAACGTCCTGACTTTC. The encoded protein is CATGAGFIGRVPGANVLTF.

The chain joins TRBV15 to TRBJ2-4; D is undetermined. This CDR3 has 14 amino acids. Trimming pared 0 bases from V and 4 bases from J, leaving 7 bases between. Germline values: CDR1 LNHNV, CDR2 YYDKDF (reference sequence). CDR3 residues: CATSRDSQKNIQYF. In DNA form, the CDR3 reads TGTGCCACCAGCAGAGATAGTCAGAAAAACATTCAGTACTTC.

The CDR3 loop is CAWSPKRGLQYEQYF. CDR3 DNA sequence: TGTGCCTGGAGTCCCAAAAGGGGGCTGCAGTACGAGCAGTACTTC. This chain uses TRBV30 with TRBJ2-7, with TRBD1 identical over 7 bases. This CDR3 has 15 amino acids. Germline CDR1 and CDR2: GTSNPN and SVGIG (reference sequence). Germline trimming cut 2 bases from V and 4 bases from J; bases unmatched to any gene: 11.

The CDR3 region has the DNA TGTGCCTGGAGAGCCATGACCGACCAACCGATAAACACTGAAGCTTTCTTT. The encoded protein is CAWRAMTDQPINTEAFF. V usage is TRBV30 and J usage is TRBJ1-1; D is unresolved. CDR3 length: 17 amino acids. Trimming left V 3 bases short and J 2 bases short, with 22 bases between. Germline V lookup: CDR1 GTSNPN, CDR2 SVGIG (reference sequence).

The table lists this clonotype with a few counts. This chain joins TRBV5-1 and TRBJ2-7, with 8 bases that match TRBD2. Germline CDR1 is SGHRS and CDR2 is YFSETQ. The V and J ends lost 4 bases and 2 bases, in that order; junction bases with no gene match: 2. The CDR3 is made up of 13 amino acids. This CDR3 reads CASSGGLAYEQYF. The CDR3 DNA reads TGCGCCAGCAGCGGGGGACTAGCCTACGAGCAGTACTTC.